This T cell receptor (beta chain) was recorded in a study of a mutant IDH1 vaccine in newly diagnosed glioma. At the level of the study: Vaccinations were initiated 4-6 weeks following radiotherapy alone, or were given together with temozolomide cycles. Previous care, which was radiotherapy, temozolomide, or both, most often involved both.

V lost 8 bases to trimming and J lost 1 base, with 12 bases between them. This CDR3 has 13 amino acids. Germline CDR1 MNHEY, CDR2 SVGAGI. This clone came up once. The antigen remains undetermined. Generated by immunoSEQ multiplex PCR, the TCRdb table keeps only in-frame clones and is missing some. The sample consists of approximately 35,000 clones, roughly 90% of them appearing once. Time point: week 23, last vaccination. With topical imiquimod, each dose of the vaccine consisted of 300 ug of mutant IDH1 20-mer peptide. General study points: Of all patients, approximately 93% showed vaccine-induced immune responses.

Sequenced material: PBMCs, taken from a glioma patient whose treatment included an IDH1 peptide vaccine. The source of this sequence is a man in his forties or fifties with glioma. This chain links TRBV6-5 with TRBJ2-7; the D is unclear. The DNA for the CDR3 is TGTGCCAGCTCTCGGGCAAATTCCTACGAGCAGTACTTC. This codes for CASSRANSYEQYF.